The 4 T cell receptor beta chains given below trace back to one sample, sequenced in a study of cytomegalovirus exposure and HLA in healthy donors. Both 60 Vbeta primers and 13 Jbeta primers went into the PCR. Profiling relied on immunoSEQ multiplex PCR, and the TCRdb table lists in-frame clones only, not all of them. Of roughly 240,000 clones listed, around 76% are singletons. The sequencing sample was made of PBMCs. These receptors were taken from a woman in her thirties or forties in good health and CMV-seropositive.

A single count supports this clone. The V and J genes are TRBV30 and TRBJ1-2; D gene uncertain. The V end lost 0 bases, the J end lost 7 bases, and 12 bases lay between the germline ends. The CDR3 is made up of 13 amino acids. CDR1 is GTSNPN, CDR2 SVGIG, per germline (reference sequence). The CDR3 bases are TGTGCCTGGAGTGTACACGGCCTAGGTGGCTACACCTTC. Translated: CAWSVHGLGGYTF.

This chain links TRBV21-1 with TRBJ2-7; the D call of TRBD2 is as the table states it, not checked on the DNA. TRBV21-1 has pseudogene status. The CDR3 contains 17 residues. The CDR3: CASSHGAGGSYHYEQYF. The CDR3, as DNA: TGTGCCAGCAGCCATGGGGCGGGGGGCTCATACCACTACGAGCAGTACTTC.

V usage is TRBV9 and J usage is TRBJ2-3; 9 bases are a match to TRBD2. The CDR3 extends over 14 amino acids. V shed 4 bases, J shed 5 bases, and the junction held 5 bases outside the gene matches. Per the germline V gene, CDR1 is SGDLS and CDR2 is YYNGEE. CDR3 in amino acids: CASSNRLAVDTQYF. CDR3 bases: TGTGCCAGCAGCAACCGACTAGCGGTAGATACGCAGTATTTT.

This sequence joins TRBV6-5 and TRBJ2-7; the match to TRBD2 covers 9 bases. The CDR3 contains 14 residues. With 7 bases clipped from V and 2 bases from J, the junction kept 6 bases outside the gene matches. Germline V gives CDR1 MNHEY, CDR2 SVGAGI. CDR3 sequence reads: CASIGGRAPYEQYF. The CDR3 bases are TGTGCCAGCATCGGCGGGAGGGCACCCTACGAGCAGTACTTC.